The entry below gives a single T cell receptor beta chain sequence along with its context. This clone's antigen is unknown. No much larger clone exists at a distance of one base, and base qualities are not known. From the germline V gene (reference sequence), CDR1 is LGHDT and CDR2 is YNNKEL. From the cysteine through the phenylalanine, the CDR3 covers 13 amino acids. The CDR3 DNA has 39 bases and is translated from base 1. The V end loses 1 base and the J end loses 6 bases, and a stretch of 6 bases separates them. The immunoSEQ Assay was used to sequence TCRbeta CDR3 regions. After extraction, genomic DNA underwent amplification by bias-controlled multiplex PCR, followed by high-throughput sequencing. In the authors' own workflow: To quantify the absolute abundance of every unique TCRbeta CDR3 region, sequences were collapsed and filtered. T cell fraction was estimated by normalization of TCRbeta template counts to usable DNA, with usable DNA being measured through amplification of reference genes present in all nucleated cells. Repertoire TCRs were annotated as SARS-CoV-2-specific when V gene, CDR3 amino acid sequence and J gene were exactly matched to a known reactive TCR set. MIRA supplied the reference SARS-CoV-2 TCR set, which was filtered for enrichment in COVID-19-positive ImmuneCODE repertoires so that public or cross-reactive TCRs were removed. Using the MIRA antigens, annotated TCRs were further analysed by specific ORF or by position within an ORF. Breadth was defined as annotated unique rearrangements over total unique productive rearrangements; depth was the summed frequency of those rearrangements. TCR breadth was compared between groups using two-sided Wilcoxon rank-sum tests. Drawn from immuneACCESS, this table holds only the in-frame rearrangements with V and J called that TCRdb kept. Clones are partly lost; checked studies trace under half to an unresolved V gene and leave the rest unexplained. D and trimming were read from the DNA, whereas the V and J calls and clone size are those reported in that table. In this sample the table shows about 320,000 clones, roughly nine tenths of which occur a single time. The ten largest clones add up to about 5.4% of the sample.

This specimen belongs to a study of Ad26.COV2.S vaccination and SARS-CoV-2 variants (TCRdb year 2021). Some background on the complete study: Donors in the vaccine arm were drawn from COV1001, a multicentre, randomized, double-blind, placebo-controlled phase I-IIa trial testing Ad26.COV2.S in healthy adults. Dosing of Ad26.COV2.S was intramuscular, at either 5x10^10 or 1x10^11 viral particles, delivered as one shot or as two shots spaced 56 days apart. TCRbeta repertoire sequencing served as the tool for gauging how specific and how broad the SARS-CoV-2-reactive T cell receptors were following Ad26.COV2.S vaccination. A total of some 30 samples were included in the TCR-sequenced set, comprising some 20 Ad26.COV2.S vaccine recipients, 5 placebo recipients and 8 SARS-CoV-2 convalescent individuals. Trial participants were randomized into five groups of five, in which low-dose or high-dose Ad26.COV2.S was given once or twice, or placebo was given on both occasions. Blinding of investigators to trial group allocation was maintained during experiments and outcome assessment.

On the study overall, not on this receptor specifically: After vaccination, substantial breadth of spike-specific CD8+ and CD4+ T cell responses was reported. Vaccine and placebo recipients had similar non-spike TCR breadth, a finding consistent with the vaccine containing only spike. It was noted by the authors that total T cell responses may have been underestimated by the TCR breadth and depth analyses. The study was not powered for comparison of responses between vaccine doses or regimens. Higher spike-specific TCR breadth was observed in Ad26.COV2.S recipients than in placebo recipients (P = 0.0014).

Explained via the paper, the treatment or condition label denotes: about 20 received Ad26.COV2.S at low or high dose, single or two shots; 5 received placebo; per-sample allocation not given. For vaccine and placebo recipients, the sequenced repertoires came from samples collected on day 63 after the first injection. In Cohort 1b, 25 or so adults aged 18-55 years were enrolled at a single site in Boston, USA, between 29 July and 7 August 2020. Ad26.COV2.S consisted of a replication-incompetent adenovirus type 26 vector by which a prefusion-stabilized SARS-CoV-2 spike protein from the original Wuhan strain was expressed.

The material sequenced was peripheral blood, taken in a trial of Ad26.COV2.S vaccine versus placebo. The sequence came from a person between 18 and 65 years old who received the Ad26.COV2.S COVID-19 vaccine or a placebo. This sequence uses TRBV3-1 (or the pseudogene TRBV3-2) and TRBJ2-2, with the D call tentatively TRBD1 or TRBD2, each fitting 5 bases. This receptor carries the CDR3 CASSQVGAGELFF. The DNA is TGTGCCAGCAGCCAAGTGGGGGCCGGGGAGCTGTTTTTT.